Below, 21 T cell receptor beta chains from the same sample are listed, as sequenced in a study of blood T cell repertoires in COVID-19. The method was immunoSEQ multiplex PCR; TCRdb's version includes in-frame clones alone and lacks a portion of them. The table includes some 200,000 clones, 92% detected once. Sequences were obtained from peripheral blood. These receptors were obtained from a man under 40 with acute or convalescent COVID-19.

The chain has TRBV28 and TRBJ2-6, with D uncertain. The CDR3 length is 16 residues. Trimming took off 0 bases at V and 0 bases at J, with 6 bases between the two ends. CDR1 is MDHEN and CDR2 is SYDVKM in the germline V gene. CDR3 nucleotides: TGTGCCAGCAGTTTATGGTTGGCCTCTGGGGCCAACGTCCTGACTTTC. It codes for CASSLWLASGANVLTF.

The chain combines TRBV19 with TRBJ1-2; tentatively, D is TRBD1 (6 bases). CDR3 length: 13 residues. CDR1 and CDR2 (germline): LNHDA, SQIVND (reference sequence). V gave up 3 bases and J gave up 8 bases, with 13 bases separating them. DNA of the CDR3: TGTGCCAGTAGTATCGCGGCAGGGGAAGGCTACACCTTC. Residues: CASSIAAGEGYTF. Full variable domain (remainder filled in from reference TRBV19 and TRBJ1-2): DGGITQSPKYLFRKEGQNVTLSCEQNLNHDAMYWYRQDPGQGLRLIYYSQIVNDFQKGDIAEGYSVSREKKESFPLTVTSAQKNPTAFYLCASSIAAGEGYTFGSGTRLTVV.

The chain carries TRBV28 and TRBJ2-1; a possible D gene is TRBD2 (5 bases). Trimming removed 5 bases at V and 1 base at J, with 12 bases between. This CDR3 is built from 15 residues. Looked up from germline, CDR1 is MDHEN and CDR2 is SYDVKM. The CDR3 loop reads CASSRSVFSYNEQFF. CDR3 coding DNA: TGTGCCAGCAGTCGTAGCGTATTTTCCTACAATGAGCAGTTCTTC. The variable domain in full, with the rest retrieved from reference TRBV28 and TRBJ2-1, is DVKVTQSSRYLVKRTGEKVFLECVQDMDHENMFWYRQDPGLGLRLIYFSYDVKMKEKGDIPEGYSVSREKKERFSLILESASTNQTSMYLCASSRSVFSYNEQFFGPGTRLTVL.

This chain links TRBV5-1 with TRBJ1-5; 9 nucleotides align to TRBD1. Germline V gene sequence: CDR1 SGHRS, CDR2 YFSETQ. V shed 1 base, J shed 6 bases, and the junction held 2 bases outside the gene matches. This CDR3 has 14 amino acids. As DNA, the CDR3 is TGCGCCAGCAGCTTGACAGGGGGCCCTCAGCCCCAGCATTTT. Translation: CASSLTGGPQPQHF.

The chain uses TRBV7-3 and TRBJ2-2, with 9 bases that match TRBD1. From germline, CDR1 is SGHTA and CDR2 FQGTGA. With V trimmed by 5 bases and J by 4 bases, 8 bases remained unmatched. This CDR3 comprises 16 residues. CDR3 loop: CASSAQQGARTGELFF. CDR3 in DNA: TGTGCCAGCAGCGCCCAACAGGGGGCGCGCACCGGGGAGCTGTTTTTT.

This clone was detected once. The rearrangement uses TRBV29-1 and TRBJ2-1; D unclear. Germline-derived CDR1 and CDR2 are SQVTM and ANQGSEA. Trimming pared 6 bases from V and 7 bases from J, leaving 10 bases between. The CDR3 contains 11 residues. The CDR3 sequence is CSVSEWNEQFF. CDR3 coding DNA: TGCAGCGTCTCGGAGTGGAATGAGCAGTTCTTC.

The chain links TRBV18 to TRBJ2-7, with 9 nucleotides matching TRBD2. Germline loops: CDR1 KGHSH, CDR2 LQKENI. The junction had 5 bases not matched to a gene; V was cut back by 3 bases and J by 5 bases. The CDR3 is made up of 14 amino acids. CDR3 protein: CASSPRTSDHEQYF. The CDR3 nucleotides are TGTGCCAGCTCACCTCGGACTAGCGACCACGAGCAGTACTTC. The full variable domain, completed using reference TRBV18 and TRBJ2-7, is NAGVMQNPRHLVRRRGQEARLRCSPMKGHSHVYWYRQLPEEGLKFMVYLQKENIIDESGMPKERFSAEFPKEGPSILRIQQVVRGDSAAYFCASSPRTSDHEQYFGPGTRLTVT.

The rearrangement links TRBV2 to TRBJ1-5; D unclear. The length of the CDR3 is 14 residues. Per the germline V gene, CDR1 is SNHLY and CDR2 is FYNNEI. V shed 6 bases and J shed 0 bases, with 9 bases lying between them. CDR3 nucleotides: TGTGCCAGCAGGTCTCCTCCTAGCAATCAGCCCCAGCATTTT. Amino acids: CASRSPPSNQPQHF. The variable domain in full, completed from reference TRBV2 and TRBJ1-5, reads EPEVTQTPSHQVTQMGQEVILRCVPISNHLYFYWYRQILGQKVEFLVSFYNNEISEKSEIFDDQFSVERPDGSNFTLKIRSTKLEDSAMYFCASRSPPSNQPQHFGDGTRLSIL.

The V call is TRBV5-4, the J call TRBJ2-3; 15 bases map to TRBD2. Germline CDR1 is SGHNT and CDR2 is YYREEE (reference sequence). V lost 4 bases and J lost 2; bases outside the gene matches: 5. This CDR3 contains 17 residues. CDR3 residues: CASSQGLAGGTTDTQYF. DNA of the CDR3: TGTGCCAGCAGCCAGGGACTAGCGGGAGGAACCACAGATACGCAGTATTTT. The full variable domain, its missing parts supplied by reference TRBV5-4 and TRBJ2-3, is ETGVTQSPTHLIKTRGQQVTLRCSSQSGHNTVSWYQQALGQGPQFIFQYYREEENGRGNFPPRFSGLQFPNYSSELNVNALELDDSALYLCASSQGLAGGTTDTQYFGPGTRLTVL.

The chain recombines TRBV5-1 with TRBJ2-2; 11 bases line up with TRBD1. Germline V CDR1 and CDR2: SGHRS, YFSETQ. Unmatched junction bases numbered 6, after V lost 0 bases and J lost 5 bases. This CDR3 comprises 17 residues. This CDR3 is CASSLVGQGAMTGELFF. The CDR3 DNA follows: TGCGCCAGCAGCTTGGTAGGACAGGGGGCCATGACCGGGGAGCTGTTTTTT.

V gene TRBV19 combines with J gene TRBJ2-5, with TRBD2 as a possible D gene (6 bases). Germline V CDR1 and CDR2: LNHDA, SQIVND (reference sequence). The CDR3 covers 15 residues. The V end was cut by 5 bases, the J end by 2 bases, with 15 bases between. The CDR3 sequence is CASSVGSGSQETQYF. CDR3 nucleotide sequence: TGTGCCAGTAGTGTGGGGTCCGGGAGTCAAGAGACCCAGTACTTC.

The count of this clone is one. This chain joins TRBV5-5 and TRBJ1-1; weak D call: TRBD1 (5 bases). Germline-derived CDR1 and CDR2 are SGHKS and YYEKEE (reference sequence). CDR3 size: 14 residues. Trimming removed 1 base from V and 3 bases from J, with 10 bases in between. This chain's CDR3 is CASSLTTVYTEAFF. CDR3 DNA: TGTGCCAGCAGCTTGACGACAGTCTACACTGAAGCTTTCTTT.

The rearrangement links TRBV27 to TRBJ2-3; TRBD1 might be the D (5 bases). V was shortened by 7 bases and J by 5 bases, with 22 bases between the two germline ends. CDR1 MNHEY and CDR2 SMNVEV come from the germline V gene (reference sequence). The CDR3 spans 16 residues. The CDR3 bases are TGTGCCAGCAACAAAAAACCGGCCCTGGGGCTAGATACGCAGTATTTT. Protein sequence: CASNKKPALGLDTQYF.

The chain is built from TRBV5-1 and TRBJ2-7, with TRBD1 identical over 9 bases. J gave up 7 bases and V 4 bases, and 12 bases lay outside the gene matches. CDR3 length: 15 residues. CDR1 and CDR2 (germline): SGHRS, YFSETQ. The CDR3 region has the DNA TGCGCCAGCAGCCGTCTGGGGGACAGGGCTTCAGAGCAGTACTTC. It specifies CASSRLGDRASEQYF. Variable domain in full (rest from reference TRBV5-1 and TRBJ2-7): KAGVTQTPRYLIKTRGQQVTLSCSPISGHRSVSWYQQTPGQGLQFLFEYFSETQRNKGNFPGRFSGRQFSNSRSEMNVSTLELGDSALYLCASSRLGDRASEQYFGPGTRLTVT.

This chain uses TRBV28 with TRBJ2-7, with TRBD1 identical over 7 bases. The CDR3 is 16 amino acids. Germline assignment: CDR1 MDHEN and CDR2 SYDVKM. With 7 bases clipped from V and 4 bases from J, the junction kept 16 bases outside the gene matches. The CDR3: CASKGAVWTPIYEQYF. CDR3 DNA sequence: TGTGCCAGCAAGGGGGCGGTGTGGACACCAATATACGAGCAGTACTTC.

The rearrangement links TRBV28 to TRBJ2-5; 10 bases line up with TRBD2. The CDR3 contains 14 residues. With V trimmed by 5 bases and J by 2 bases, 2 bases remained unmatched. Germline CDR1 is MDHEN and CDR2 is SYDVKM. CDR3 loop: CASSQRGGQETQYF. The CDR3 DNA reads as TGTGCCAGCAGTCAGCGGGGGGGTCAAGAGACCCAGTACTTC. Looking up the rest from reference TRBV28 and TRBJ2-5 gives the full variable domain: DVKVTQSSRYLVKRTGEKVFLECVQDMDHENMFWYRQDPGLGLRLIYFSYDVKMKEKGDIPEGYSVSREKKERFSLILESASTNQTSMYLCASSQRGGQETQYFGPGTRLLVL.

This clone was recorded once. The V call is TRBV10-3, the J call TRBJ2-5, with a tentative D call TRBD1 (6 bases). Looked up from germline, CDR1 is ENHRY and CDR2 is SYGVKD. The CDR3 covers 12 residues. Deletions cut 9 bases from V and 0 bases from J, with 8 bases between. This CDR3 is CAIGQYQETQYF. CDR3 nucleotide sequence: TGTGCCATTGGACAGTACCAAGAGACCCAGTACTTC.

The gene calls are TRBV30 and TRBJ2-3, with unresolved D. The germline gives CDR1 GTSNPN, CDR2 SVGIG (reference sequence). V was pared by 0 bases and J by 5 bases, with 6 bases between. The CDR3 is 12 amino acids. Here the CDR3 reads CAWSVTGDTQYF. The CDR3 region has the DNA TGTGCCTGGAGTGTAACGGGAGATACGCAGTATTTT.

The J gene is TRBJ2-6, the V gene TRBV5-8; TRBD1 agrees at 9 bases. The J segment lost 4 bases and the V segment lost 6 bases, leaving 8 bases of the junction unmatched. Germline lookup yields CDR1 SGHTS and CDR2 YDEGEE. The CDR3 length is 16 residues. In nucleotides, the CDR3 is TGTGCCAGCACCCAACAGGGGGCGGGCGGGGCCAACGTCCTGACTTTC. It yields the protein CASTQQGAGGANVLTF. The variable domain in full, completed from reference TRBV5-8 and TRBJ2-6, reads EAGVTQSPTHLIKTRGQQATLRCSPISGHTSVYWYQQALGLGLQFLLWYDEGEERNRGNFPPRFSGRQFPNYSSELNVNALELEDSALYLCASTQQGAGGANVLTFGAGSRLTVL.

J is TRBJ2-3 and V is TRBV5-1; 9 nucleotides line up with TRBD2. The length of the CDR3 is 17 residues. Germline-derived CDR1 and CDR2 are SGHRS and YFSETQ. The ends lost 4 bases at V and 0 bases at J; junction bases unmatched: 9. CDR3 residues: CASSARLAVPSTDTQYF. The CDR3 nucleotides read TGCGCCAGCAGCGCTCGACTAGCGGTCCCTAGCACAGATACGCAGTATTTT.

This clone was seen only once. The identical CDR3 is also encoded by other nucleotide sequences in the sample. This chain connects TRBV5-1 to TRBJ1-3, with D possibly TRBD1 on 6 matching bases. The CDR3 runs 14 residues. Germline V lookup: CDR1 SGHRS, CDR2 YFSETQ. Trimming removed 0 bases at V and 4 bases at J, with 8 bases between. The DNA for the CDR3 is TGCGCCAGCAGCTTGGAGGGGACAGGAAACACCATATATTTT. As protein: CASSLEGTGNTIYF.